The clone carrying this T cell receptor (beta chain) was found a few times. The antigen is undetermined. The data derive from a study of radiotherapy plus CTLA-4 blockade in lung cancer. Turning to the study itself: Of the patients, about 20% showed objective responses and about 29% attained disease control. Study findings and constraints: Radiotherapy plus ipilimumab was followed by expansion in blood of tumor-derived TCR clones.

Data came from immunoSEQ multiplex PCR; TCRdb stores just in-frame clones and leaves some out. The sample lists some 74,000 clones; around 80% were seen once. The V end was cut by 0 bases, the J end by 10 bases, with 10 bases between. Germline V gene lookup returns CDR1 SNHLY and CDR2 FYNNEI. This CDR3 is 13 amino acids long. Patients in the study, people with chemo-refractory metastatic non-small-cell lung cancer, received focal radiation plus ipilimumab CTLA-4 blockade. This TCR derives from a human donor with non-small cell lung cancer who had a complete response to radiotherapy plus ipilimumab. This sequence joins TRBV2 and TRBJ2-1; possibly TRBD1 for D (6 bases). The sequences come from peripheral blood, collected from a patient treated with radiotherapy plus ipilimumab. The CDR3 spells CASSEALTGEQFF. Written as DNA, the CDR3 is TGTGCCAGCAGTGAAGCATTGACAGGCGAGCAGTTCTTC.